This TCR beta chain was identified in a study of blood T cells in healthy people across ages. The use of a sample-barcoded 5' primer and a J-beta primer mix characterized a second PCR of roughly 6 to 11 cycles. TCRdb redid the calling of the 5' RACE reads with MiXCR, one entry per CDR3 protein. The sample carries nearly 800,000 distinct CDR3 sequences, around 25% recorded once. Notes on this clonotype: A junction end diverges from the germline sequence, so it may reflect a read error.

The CDR3 loop spans 14 amino acids. In germline, CDR1 is SGHTA, CDR2 FQGNSA. In each sample, at least 6.5 million PBMCs were isolated. The same sample was also studied in work on T cells of mothers and their children.

The receptor comes from a boy aged 5-17 years in good health. The sequenced sample consisted of blood. This chain joins TRBV7-2 and TRBJ2-1, with a tentative D call TRBD2 (6 bases). The CDR3 sequence is CASSPGDSYNEQFF. CDR3 nucleotide sequence: TGCGCCAGCAGTCCGGGGGACTCCTACAATGAGCAGTTCTTC.